The clone carrying this T cell receptor (beta chain) appeared a single time. The antigen remains undetermined. The sample comes from a study of cytomegalovirus exposure and HLA in healthy donors. Study-wide context: As released early, the data held about 85 million unique TCRs from HLA-typed donors.

Deletions cut 3 bases from V and 4 bases from J, with 22 bases between. The CDR3 covers 17 residues. Germline CDR1 reads GTSNPN; CDR2 reads SVGIG (reference sequence). In the PCR, 60 Vbeta and 13 Jbeta primers were used. TCRdb's table, derived via immunoSEQ multiplex PCR, lists solely in-frame clones and lacks some. The sample lists 100,000 to 150,000 clones, around 77% occurring once. The study, taken as a whole, reports: It is likely that the observed cluster of highly shared sequence variants was a sequencing artifact.

The chain employs TRBV30 and TRBJ2-1, with D possibly matching TRBD1 (6 bases). The receptor's source is a woman aged 40 to 50 in good health and CMV-seropositive. Sequenced input: PBMCs. The CDR3 bases are TGTGCCTGGAGATCCCAAATCAGGGGCAACATTTACAATGAGCAGTTCTTC. It codes for CAWRSQIRGNIYNEQFF.